Sequencing of this TCR beta chain was carried out in a study of Tregs in tolerant kidney transplant recipients. Measured with immunoSEQ multiplex PCR; TCRdb has only the in-frame clones, and not every one. The data contain approximately 75,000 clones, about 91% of them singletons. Sequencing used Tregs from blood, obtained before the transplant. This clonotype originated in a human donor who received a combined kidney and bone marrow transplant.

The CDR3 nucleotides are TGCGCCAGCAGCCCCGGACTAGCGGGAGTCTTCGGAGATACGCAGTATTTT. It codes for CASSPGLAGVFGDTQYF. V is TRBV4-1 and J is TRBJ2-3; TRBD2 agrees at 13 bases. CDR1 is MGHRA, CDR2 YSYEKL, per germline. CDR3 length: 17 residues. J gave up 5 bases and V 4 bases, and 9 bases lay outside the gene matches.